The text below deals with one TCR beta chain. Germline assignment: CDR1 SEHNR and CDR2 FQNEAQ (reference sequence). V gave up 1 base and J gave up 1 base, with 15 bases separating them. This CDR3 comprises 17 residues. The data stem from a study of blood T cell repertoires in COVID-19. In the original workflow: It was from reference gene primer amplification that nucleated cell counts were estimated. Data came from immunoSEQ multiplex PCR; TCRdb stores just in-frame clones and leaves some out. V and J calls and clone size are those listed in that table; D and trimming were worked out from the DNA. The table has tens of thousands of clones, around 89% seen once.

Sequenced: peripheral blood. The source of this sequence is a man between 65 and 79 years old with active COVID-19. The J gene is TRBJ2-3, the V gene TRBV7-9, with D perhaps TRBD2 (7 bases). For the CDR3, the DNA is TGTGCCAGCAGCTTAGGATCCGGGGGGCATGGCACAGATACGCAGTATTTT. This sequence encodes CASSLGSGGHGTDTQYF.